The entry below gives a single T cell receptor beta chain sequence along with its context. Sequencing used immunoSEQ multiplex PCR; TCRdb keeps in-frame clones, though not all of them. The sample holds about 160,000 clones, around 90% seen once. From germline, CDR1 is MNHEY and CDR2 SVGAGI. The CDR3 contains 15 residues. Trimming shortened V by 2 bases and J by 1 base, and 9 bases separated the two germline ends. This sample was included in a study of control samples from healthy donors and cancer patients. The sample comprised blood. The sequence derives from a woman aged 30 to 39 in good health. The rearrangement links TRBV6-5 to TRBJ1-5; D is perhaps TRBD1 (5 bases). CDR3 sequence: CASSYGAGSNQPQHF. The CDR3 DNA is TGTGCCAGCAGTTACGGGGCAGGGAGCAATCAGCCCCAGCATTTT.